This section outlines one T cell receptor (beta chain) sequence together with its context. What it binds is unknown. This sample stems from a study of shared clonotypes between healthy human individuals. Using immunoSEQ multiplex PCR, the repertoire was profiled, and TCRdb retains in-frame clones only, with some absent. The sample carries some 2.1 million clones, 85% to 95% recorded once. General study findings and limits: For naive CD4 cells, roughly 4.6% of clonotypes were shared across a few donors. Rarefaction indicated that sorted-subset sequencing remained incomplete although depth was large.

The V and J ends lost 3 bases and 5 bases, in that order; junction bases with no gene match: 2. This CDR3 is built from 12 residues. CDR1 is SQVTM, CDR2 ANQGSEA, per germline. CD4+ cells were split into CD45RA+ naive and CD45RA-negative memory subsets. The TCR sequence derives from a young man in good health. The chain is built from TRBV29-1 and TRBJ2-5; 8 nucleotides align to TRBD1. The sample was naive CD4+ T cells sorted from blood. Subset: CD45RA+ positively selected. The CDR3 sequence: CSVEQGAETQYF. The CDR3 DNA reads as TGCAGCGTTGAGCAGGGGGCGGAGACCCAGTACTTC.